Below, one T cell receptor beta chain is given with its context. The target antigen is unknown. The data derive from a study of T cells in localized non-small cell lung cancer. General study results and limits: Out of the top 100 tumor clones, a median approximately 57 were seen in adjacent lung. Overall survival was longer when the density of T cells in the blood was higher. Highest T cell clonality was seen in uninvolved adjacent lung, surpassing that measured in tumor.

CDR3 size: 13 residues. Germline assignment: CDR1 SGHVS and CDR2 FNYEAQ. V lost 1 base, J lost 4 bases, and 7 bases lay in between. Here immunoSEQ multiplex PCR was the method, and the copy in TCRdb shows in-frame clones only, minus some. The sample lists fewer than 30,000 clones, about 90% occurring once. The input for sequencing was peripheral blood, taken before any cancer treatment. The TCR comes from a woman aged 35-75 years with stage I lung adenocarcinoma. V and J are TRBV7-6 and TRBJ1-1; the D is unclear. The CDR3 loop is CASSLGGGTEAFF. The CDR3 nucleotides read TGTGCCAGCAGCTTAGGAGGAGGCACTGAAGCTTTCTTT.